This is a list of T cell receptor beta chains from one sample in a study of T cell changes during pregnancy in multiple sclerosis. Measured with immunoSEQ multiplex PCR; TCRdb has only the in-frame clones, and not every one. The sample carries 75,000 to 100,000 clones, 91% recorded once. The sequenced sample was peripheral blood, obtained after pregnancy. The receptors stem from a female donor in good health, enrolled as a control in a pregnancy study. CDR3s include the opening cysteine and the closing phenylalanine or tryptophan. A D gene is named only where the DNA matches it firmly. Expanded clones get a size class; other rows say once, few or many, or leave the size out.

TRBV4-2	TRBD1	once	TRBJ2-7	TGTGCCAGCAGCCCCCGGGACAGCTACGAGCAGTACTTC	CASSPRDSYEQYF
TRBV9	TRBD2	NA	TRBJ2-1	TGTGCCAGCAGCTCCAGGACTAGCGGGGGGGCGAATGAGCAGTTCTTC	CASSSRTSGGANEQFF
TRBV18	TRBD1	once	TRBJ1-6	TGTGCCAGCTCACCAAGGGAACAGGGGGCGGTTAGTTCACCCCTCCACTTT	CASSPREQGAVSSPLHF
TRBV10-3	TRBD2	NA	TRBJ2-7	TGTGCCATCAGGAAGGGCGGGGGCGAGCAGTACTTC	CAIRKGGGEQYF
TRBV7-9	TRBD1	NA	TRBJ2-1	TGTGCCAGCAGCTCTTTGATCGGACAGGGGGCACGGAATGAGCAGTTCTTC	CASSSLIGQGARNEQFF
TRBV19	NA	NA	TRBJ1-5	TGTGCCAGTAGTATAGTAACAGGATACCCCCAGCATTTT	CASSIVTGYPQHF
TRBV7-9	TRBD2	NA	TRBJ2-1	TGTGCCAGCAGCCGTACTAGCGGGGGAGATGAGCAGTTCTTC	CASSRTSGGDEQFF
TRBV7-2	TRBD2	once	TRBJ2-7	TGTGCCAGCACCCGGAGCGGGGGGTACGAGCAGTACTTC	CASTRSGGYEQYF
TRBV27	TRBD1	NA	TRBJ1-2	TGTGCCAGCAGTTTATTCCAGGGGGCGCGGAATGGCTACACCTTC	CASSLFQGARNGYTF
TRBV6-6	NA	NA	TRBJ1-3	TGTGCCTCCCATGGCGGCAGAATATATTTT	CASHGGRIYF
TRBV7-2	TRBD2	NA	TRBJ2-7	TGTGCCAGCAGTGAGTTCGGACTAGCGGATTACTACGAGCAGTACTTC	CASSEFGLADYYEQYF
TRBV7-2	TRBD1	NA	TRBJ2-7	TGTGCCAGCAGCGCCAACAGGGGGCTCTCCTACGAGCAGTACTTC	CASSANRGLSYEQYF
TRBV14	NA	NA	TRBJ1-1	TGTGCCAGCAGCCCGTCGAAGCGGGCCGAAGCTTTCTTT	CASSPSKRAEAFF
TRBV2	TRBD1	NA	TRBJ1-2	TGTGCCAGCAGAAAGACAGGGTCAAACTATGGCTACACCTTC	CASRKTGSNYGYTF
TRBV7-3	NA	once	TRBJ2-7	TGTGCCAGCAGCTTAACGTATCTAGCGCGGAAGTCCTACGAGCAGTACTTC	CASSLTYLARKSYEQYF
TRBV30	TRBD1	NA	TRBJ1-2	TGTGCCTGGAGTGTACGGGACAGGGGAAGTGGCTACACCTTC	CAWSVRDRGSGYTF
TRBV11-1	NA	few	TRBJ1-6	TGTGCCAGCAGCTTATGGGGGCTGTCACCCCTCCACTTT	CASSLWGLSPLHF
TRBV2	TRBD1	NA	TRBJ1-5	TGTGCCAGCGCCCCGACAGGGCATCAGCCCCAGCATTTT	CASAPTGHQPQHF
TRBV18	TRBD1	NA	TRBJ1-2	TGTGCCAGCTCACCCGGGCAGGGGGTGATCAACTATGGCTACACCTTC	CASSPGQGVINYGYTF
TRBV6-4	TRBD1	NA	TRBJ2-3	TGTGCCAGCAGTCCCTCCGACAGGGCCACAGATACGCAGTATTTT	CASSPSDRATDTQYF
TRBV28	TRBD1	NA	TRBJ1-2	TGTGCCAGCAGTCCAGCCGGGACAGGGGCTATCTTTAACTATGGCTACACCTTC	CASSPAGTGAIFNYGYTF
TRBV19	NA	few	TRBJ1-5	TGTGCCAGTACCCTCGGATGGGCTTATAGCAATCAGCCCCAGCATTTT	CASTLGWAYSNQPQHF
TRBV15	NA	NA	TRBJ2-5	TGTGCCACCAGCAGCGGCCAGGGGTGGTACCAAGAGACCCAGTACTTC	CATSSGQGWYQETQYF
TRBV19	NA	NA	TRBJ1-1	TGTGCCAGTAGTATCCGCCGGGTGAACACTGAAGCTTTCTTT	CASSIRRVNTEAFF
TRBV6-6	NA	NA	TRBJ1-6	TGTGCCAGCGGACAACAGGGTCCACCCCTCCACTTT	CASGQQGPPLHF
TRBV7-2	NA	NA	TRBJ1-2	TGTGCCAGCAGCTTAAGTTTGGGGGCATCGAATACCTTC	CASSLSLGASNTF
TRBV27	NA	NA	TRBJ2-3	TGTGCCAGCAGGTTTAGAGGGTTTAGCACAGATACGCAGTATTTT	CASRFRGFSTDTQYF
TRBV6-6	NA	NA	TRBJ2-6	TGTGCCAGTTACTCTGGGGCCAACGTCCTGACTTTC	CASYSGANVLTF
TRBV28	NA	NA	TRBJ2-1	TGTGCCAGCAGTTCTCTAGCGCGTAATGAGCAGTTCTTC	CASSSLARNEQFF
TRBV5-6	NA	NA	TRBJ2-1	TGTGCCAGCAGCAAGACAGGTGGCCTTAACAATGAGCAGTTCTTC	CASSKTGGLNNEQFF
TRBV4-2	NA	once	TRBJ1-5	TGTGCCAGCAGCCAAGCCGGACAATACAATCAGCCCCAGCATTTT	CASSQAGQYNQPQHF
TRBV30	TRBD1	NA	TRBJ1-4	TGTGCCTGGAACGGACAGGCAACTAATGAAAAACTGTTTTTT	CAWNGQATNEKLFF
TRBV29-1	NA	NA	TRBJ1-1	TGCAGCGGCGGGTCCGGGCTTGAAGCTTTCTTT	CSGGSGLEAFF
TRBV5-1	NA	NA	TRBJ1-4	TGCGCCAGCAGCTTCACGGTATCACCTAATGAAAAACTGTTTTTT	CASSFTVSPNEKLFF
TRBV28	NA	NA	TRBJ1-1	TGTGCCAGCAGCCTAGGCGTCCCTGAAGCTTTCTTT	CASSLGVPEAFF